The 31 T cell receptor beta chains presented below share a single source sample, sequenced in a study of CD8 T cells in ankylosing spondylitis. MiXCR was run by TCRdb on the 5' RACE reads, yielding one entry per CDR3 protein. The sample consists of around 140,000 distinct CDR3 sequences, about an eighth of them appearing once. Sequencing was done on a sample of blood, either unsorted or a sorted T cell fraction (not recorded which). These receptors all stem from a female donor with ankylosing spondylitis or in good health (not recorded which).

V gene TRBV27 combines with J gene TRBJ1-2; TRBD1 matches at 8 bases. The CDR3 is made up of 13 amino acids. Germline CDR1 and CDR2: MNHEY and SMNVEV (reference sequence). The V gene end was trimmed by 3 bases and the J gene end by 8 bases; junction bases not matched to a gene: 5. CDR3 protein: CASSFDRGGGYTF. CDR3 nucleotide sequence: TGTGCCAGCAGTTTCGACAGGGGAGGCGGCTACACCTTC.

At least ten counts were recorded for this clonotype. The chain recombines TRBV5-5 with TRBJ1-1; D gene uncertain. This CDR3 has 15 amino acids. The ends were cut back, 1 base at V and 2 bases at J, with 12 bases in the middle. The germline gives CDR1 SGHKS, CDR2 YYEKEE (reference sequence). The CDR3 DNA sequence: TGTGCCAGCAGCTTGATTCCCAGCCAAAACACTGAAGCTTTCTTT. This gives the protein CASSLIPSQNTEAFF.

The J gene is TRBJ2-7, the V gene TRBV28; 7 bases map to TRBD2. The junction had 3 bases not matched to a gene; V was cut back by 3 bases and J by 1 base. From germline, CDR1 is MDHEN and CDR2 SYDVKM. There are 14 residues in the CDR3. DNA of the CDR3: TGTGCCAGCAGTTTGGGGGGGAGGTCCTACGAGCAGTACTTC. Amino acid sequence: CASSLGGRSYEQYF.

This clonotype occurred many times. The chain employs TRBV5-1 and TRBJ1-1; tentative D call: TRBD1 (6 bases). This CDR3 region has 16 residues. V was clipped by 4 bases and J by 3 bases, with 19 bases between them. Germline V gene data show CDR1 as SGHRS and CDR2 as YFSETQ. The CDR3 DNA reads as TGCGCCAGCAGCCTCCCCCCAAGGGGGATGGACACTGAAGCTTTCTTT. This gives the protein CASSLPPRGMDTEAFF.

This CDR3 is CASSLGPSGGTDTQYF. Here the CDR3 DNA reads TGTGCCAGCAGCCTAGGCCCTAGCGGGGGCACAGATACGCAGTATTTT. V gene TRBV7-9 combines with J gene TRBJ2-3, with TRBD2 identical over 9 bases. Germline-derived CDR1 and CDR2 are SEHNR and FQNEAQ (reference sequence). This CDR3 has 16 amino acids. The V and J ends lost 5 bases and 1 base, in that order; junction bases with no gene match: 7.

This clonotype was counted many times. V gene TRBV5-1 combines with J gene TRBJ1-1; perhaps TRBD1 as D (5 bases). CDR1 SGHRS and CDR2 YFSETQ come from the germline V gene. This CDR3 spans 15 amino acids. V dropped 2 bases and J dropped 6 bases, with 17 bases sitting between them. The CDR3 region is CASSLVGGRISEAFF. CDR3 sequence (DNA): TGCGCCAGCAGCTTAGTTGGGGGTAGGATCTCTGAAGCTTTCTTT.

V usage is TRBV20-1 and J usage is TRBJ1-6; D gene uncertain. This CDR3 has 12 residues. V lost 0 bases, J lost 7 bases, and 4 bases lay in between. Per germline, CDR1 DFQATT and CDR2 SNEGSKA (reference sequence). CDR3 nucleotides: TGCAGTGCTAGAGACCGGAATTCACCCCTCCACTTT. Translated: CSARDRNSPLHF.

In its sample, this clonotype was seen many times. The rearrangement joins TRBV5-8 to TRBJ1-1; D call uncertain. CDR3 size: 12 residues. Trimming took off 2 bases at V and 8 bases at J, with 10 bases between the two ends. Germline-derived CDR1 and CDR2 are SGHTS and YDEGEE. The CDR3 sequence: CASSFVRAEAFF. The CDR3 DNA reads as TGTGCCAGCAGCTTTGTCCGGGCAGAAGCTTTCTTT.

In its sample, this clonotype was seen many times. This sequence joins TRBV7-8 and TRBJ1-1, with D possibly matching TRBD1 (6 bases). The CDR3 spans 14 residues. Germline V lookup: CDR1 SGHVS, CDR2 FQNEAQ. Trimming stripped 1 base from V and 5 bases from J, with 11 bases between. This CDR3 is CASSLGRGPTEAFF. The CDR3 DNA reads as TGTGCCAGCAGCTTAGGTCGGGGGCCAACTGAAGCTTTCTTT. The whole variable domain, filled in from reference TRBV7-8 and TRBJ1-1, reads GAGVSQSPRYKVAKRGQDVALRCDPISGHVSLFWYQQALGQGPEFLTYFQNEAQLDKSGLPSDRFFAERPEGSVSTLKIQRTQQEDSAVYLCASSLGRGPTEAFFGQGTRLTVV.

At least ten counts were recorded for this clonotype. The V and J genes are TRBV29-1 and TRBJ2-2, with a possible D match to TRBD1 (6 bases). The CDR3 extends over 13 amino acids. The V gene lost 4 bases and the J gene lost 4 bases, with 10 bases spanning the gap. Germline V gives CDR1 SQVTM, CDR2 ANQGSEA. For the CDR3, the DNA is TGCAGCGTTGTGGACAGCCTCACCGGGGAGCTGTTTTTT. Translated: CSVVDSLTGELFF.

This clonotype was counted only a few times. The CDR3 coding sequence is TGTGCCAGCAGTGGAGGGACAGGGGCGACCGGGGAGCTGTTTTTT. This gives the protein CASSGGTGATGELFF. This chain links TRBV2 with TRBJ2-2; TRBD1 agrees at 10 bases. The CDR3 covers 15 residues. CDR1 and CDR2 (germline): SNHLY, FYNNEI. The trim removed 4 bases at V and 5 bases at J, leaving 4 bases unmatched.

This clonotype was seen at least ten times. The chain joins TRBV20-1 to TRBJ1-2; 8 bases are shared with TRBD1. Germline V CDR1 and CDR2: DFQATT, SNEGSKA (reference sequence). V lost 1 base to trimming and J lost 5 bases; unmatched junction nucleotides: 3. The CDR3 is made up of 13 amino acids. The CDR3 nucleotides are TGCAGTGCTAGAGCCCGACAGGGGTATGGCTACACCTTC. Amino acid sequence: CSARARQGYGYTF.

This clonotype was recorded at least ten times. The chain links TRBV20-1 to TRBJ1-2; weak D call: TRBD1 (6 bases). This CDR3 comprises 13 residues. CDR1 DFQATT and CDR2 SNEGSKA come from the germline V gene (reference sequence). V dropped 5 bases and J dropped 7 bases, with 17 bases sitting between them. CDR3 region: CSAEPNHRAGYTF. The DNA for the CDR3 is TGCAGTGCTGAACCGAACCACAGGGCTGGCTACACCTTC.

This clonotype was seen just once. The chain links TRBV7-2 to TRBJ1-3; perhaps TRBD1 as D (5 bases). The CDR3 runs to 16 residues. V was cut by 5 bases and J by 0 bases, with 14 bases left in between. The germline CDR1 and CDR2 sequences are SGHTA and FQGNSA. CDR3 in amino acids: CASSPGGPRSGNTIYF. The CDR3 nucleotides read TGTGCCAGCAGCCCCGGGGGACCCCGCTCTGGAAACACCATATATTTT.

The table lists this clonotype with many counts. The J gene is TRBJ2-2, the V gene TRBV11-3; D not resolved. From germline, CDR1 is SGHNT and CDR2 YENEEA. Trimming took off 5 bases at V and 5 bases at J, with 9 bases between the two ends. The CDR3 is made up of 13 amino acids. The CDR3 is CASSTMVTGELFF. The CDR3 DNA reads TGTGCCAGCAGCACAATGGTAACCGGGGAGCTGTTTTTT.

The sample holds many counts of this clonotype. The genes are TRBV4-1 and TRBJ1-5; 7 bases fit TRBD1. V shed 5 bases, J shed 7 bases, and the junction held 5 bases outside the gene matches. From germline, CDR1 is MGHRA and CDR2 YSYEKL. The CDR3 runs to 13 residues. CDR3 nucleotides: TGCGCCAGCAGCGACAGGGAAGGCCAGCCCCAGCATTTT. Its protein is CASSDREGQPQHF.

This clonotype was found a few times. CDR3 sequence (DNA): TGCGCCAGCAGCTTGGAGGGAAGCTCTGGGGCCAACGTCCTGACTTTC. It encodes CASSLEGSSGANVLTF. The gene calls are TRBV5-1 and TRBJ2-6, with D uncertain. Per the germline V gene, CDR1 is SGHRS and CDR2 is YFSETQ. The CDR3 sequence is 16 residues long. V lost 0 bases and J 0 bases, leaving 7 bases between the germline ends. Supplemented by reference TRBV5-1 and TRBJ2-6, the full variable domain reads KAGVTQTPRYLIKTRGQQVTLSCSPISGHRSVSWYQQTPGQGLQFLFEYFSETQRNKGNFPGRFSGRQFSNSRSEMNVSTLELGDSALYLCASSLEGSSGANVLTFGAGSRLTVL.

The rearrangement joins TRBV21-1 to TRBJ2-2; the table's D call TRBD1 went unverified against the DNA. TRBV21-1 is a documented pseudogene. This CDR3 has 16 amino acids. CDR3 DNA: TGTGCCAGCAGTTGCGACGGGGGGGGAAACACCGGGGAGCTGTTTTTT. This encodes CASSCDGGGNTGELFF.

The table lists this clonotype with many counts. V gene TRBV29-1 combines with J gene TRBJ1-1, with 7 bases identical to TRBD1. Trimming at V came to 7 bases and at J to 0 bases, leaving 8 bases not matched to a gene. The CDR3 consists of 14 residues. Germline V gene sequence: CDR1 SQVTM, CDR2 ANQGSEA. This CDR3 is CSAEQTGLNTEAFF. The DNA of the CDR3 is TGCAGCGCCGAACAGACAGGGTTGAACACTGAAGCTTTCTTT.

This clonotype was seen only a few times. The CDR3: CASSGQGLAYEQYF. The CDR3 coding sequence is TGTGCCAGCAGCGGACAGGGACTAGCCTACGAGCAGTACTTC. V is TRBV12-3 or TRBV12-4 and J is TRBJ2-7; possibly TRBD1 or TRBD2 for D (8 bases each). The germline V and J ends were trimmed by 6 bases and 2 bases, with 14 bases remaining between them. The CDR3 sequence is 14 residues long.

As concerns this clonotype: A read error may explain this, as a much larger clone is one base away. Likely a read error: the CDR3 ends without its conserved phenylalanine or tryptophan. The chain employs TRBV11-1 and TRBJ2-5, with D possibly being TRBD1 (6 bases). Trimming removed 1 base at V and 0 bases at J, with 18 bases between. The CDR3 runs 18 residues. The germline V gene has CDR1 SGHAT and CDR2 FQDESV (reference sequence). DNA of the CDR3: TGTGCCAGCAGCTTAGAGGCGTCGGACAGATTTCACCAAGAGACCCAGTACTCC. Translated: CASSLEASDRFHQETQYS.

In this sample, this clonotype turned up many times. J is TRBJ2-5 and V is TRBV4-1, with 15 positions matching TRBD2. This CDR3 is 21 amino acids long. With 3 bases clipped from V and 1 base from J, the junction kept 15 bases outside the gene matches. CDR1 is MGHRA and CDR2 is YSYEKL in the germline V gene. DNA of the CDR3: TGCGCCAGCAGCCACCCCCGGACAGGGGGACTAGCGGGGGGCCGCCAAGAGACCCAGTACTTC. Translating it yields CASSHPRTGGLAGGRQETQYF.

This clonotype appeared many times. The rearrangement joins TRBV7-2 to TRBJ1-6; D gene unclear. The germline V gene has CDR1 SGHTA and CDR2 FQGNSA. V was clipped by 5 bases and J by 9 bases, with 14 bases between them. There are 14 residues in the CDR3. In DNA, the CDR3 is TGTGCCAGCAGCCCATACAAGACCGGTTCACCCCTCCACTTT. It specifies CASSPYKTGSPLHF.

This clonotype was detected ten times or more. The chain is built from TRBV7-9 and TRBJ2-7; D unresolved. CDR1 and CDR2 (germline): SEHNR, FQNEAQ (reference sequence). Trimming took 5 bases from V and 6 from J, leaving 11 bases between them. There are 12 residues in the CDR3. CDR3 DNA: TGTGCCAGCAGCCAACCCTTATCCGAGCAGTACTTC. Its protein is CASSQPLSEQYF.

This clonotype appeared a few times. The chain carries TRBV18 and TRBJ2-1; no definite D call. Germline loops: CDR1 KGHSH, CDR2 LQKENI. V was shortened by 6 bases and J by 4 bases, with 10 bases between the two germline ends. The CDR3 loop spans 13 amino acids. CDR3 sequence: CASSYGEYNEQFF. The CDR3 DNA is TGTGCCAGCTCCTACGGTGAATACAATGAGCAGTTCTTC. The whole variable domain, filled in from reference TRBV18 and TRBJ2-1, reads NAGVMQNPRHLVRRRGQEARLRCSPMKGHSHVYWYRQLPEEGLKFMVYLQKENIIDESGMPKERFSAEFPKEGPSILRIQQVVRGDSAAYFCASSYGEYNEQFFGPGTRLTVL.

About this clonotype itself: A junction boundary mismatches the germline segment, possibly from a read error. The chain uses TRBV13 and TRBJ2-3; D could derive from TRBD1 or TRBD2 (5 bases each). CDR1 PRHDT and CDR2 FYEKMQ come from the germline V gene (reference sequence). The CDR3 sequence is 18 residues long. In DNA, the CDR3 is TGTGCCAGCAGCCTACTCCCGATGGGACCACTTAGCATAGATACGCAGTATTTT. Translating it yields CASSLLPMGPLSIDTQYF.

Many counts were recorded for this clonotype. The gene calls are TRBV5-1 and TRBJ2-3; 10 nucleotides agree with TRBD2. The J segment lost 7 bases and the V segment lost 4 bases, leaving 9 bases of the junction unmatched. The CDR3 runs to 15 residues. Germline-derived CDR1 and CDR2 are SGHRS and YFSETQ. The CDR3 nucleotides read TGCGCCAGCAGCCTCGCGGTAGCGGGAGGAAATACGCAGTATTTT. Protein product: CASSLAVAGGNTQYF.

This clonotype was detected only once. A much larger clone differs by one base, so this may be a read error. The CDR3 spells CAGSPDDHRGGYTF. The CDR3 DNA reads as TGTGCCGGCTCACCGGACGACCATCGGGGTGGCTACACCTTC. The rearrangement joins TRBV18 to TRBJ1-2; no clear D gene. Germline V gene lookup returns CDR1 KGHSH and CDR2 LQKENI. This CDR3 spans 14 amino acids.

This clonotype was detected many times. This chain joins TRBV12-3 or TRBV12-4 and TRBJ1-2; 9 nucleotides line up with TRBD1. J was trimmed by 4 bases and V by 11 bases; bases with no gene match: 8. CDR3 length equals 13 residues. CDR3 DNA: TGTGCCGGGAGCGGGACAGGGAGCTATGGCTACACCTTC. Its translation is CAGSGTGSYGYTF.

This clonotype has a handful of counts. This rearrangement joins TRBV7-9 to TRBJ2-1, with D perhaps TRBD1 or TRBD2 (7 bases each). The germline CDR1 and CDR2 sequences are SEHNR and FQNEAQ (reference sequence). The CDR3 is 11 amino acids. Trimming took off 5 bases at V and 10 bases at J, with 9 bases between the two ends. The CDR3 here is CASSQGGEQFF. CDR3 bases: TGTGCCAGCAGCCAGGGGGGGGAGCAGTTCTTC.

The gene calls are TRBV12-3 or TRBV12-4 and TRBJ1-1, with 9 bases fitting TRBD1. This CDR3 contains 15 residues. J was trimmed by 3 bases and V by 11 bases; bases with no gene match: 13. The CDR3 DNA is TGTGCCTGCATGGGCCCGAGACAGGGGGACACTGAAGCTTTCTTT. Translating it yields CACMGPRQGDTEAFF.